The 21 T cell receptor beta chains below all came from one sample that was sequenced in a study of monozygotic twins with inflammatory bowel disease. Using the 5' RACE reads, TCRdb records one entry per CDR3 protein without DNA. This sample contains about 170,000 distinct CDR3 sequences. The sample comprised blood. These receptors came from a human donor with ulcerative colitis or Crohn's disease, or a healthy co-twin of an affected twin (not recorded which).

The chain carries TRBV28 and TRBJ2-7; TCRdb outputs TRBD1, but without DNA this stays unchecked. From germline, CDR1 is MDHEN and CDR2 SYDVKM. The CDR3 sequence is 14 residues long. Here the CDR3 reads CASNPLDRACEQYF.

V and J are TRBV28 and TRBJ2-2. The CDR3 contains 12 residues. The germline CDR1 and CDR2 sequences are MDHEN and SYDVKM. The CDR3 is CASRTYTGELFF.

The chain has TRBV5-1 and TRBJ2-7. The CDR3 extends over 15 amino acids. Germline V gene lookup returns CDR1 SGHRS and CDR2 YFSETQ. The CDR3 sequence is CASSLHGGSSYEQYF.

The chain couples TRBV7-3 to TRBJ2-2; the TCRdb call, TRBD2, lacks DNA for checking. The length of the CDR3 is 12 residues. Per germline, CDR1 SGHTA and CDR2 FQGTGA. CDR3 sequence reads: CASSAGSGELFF.

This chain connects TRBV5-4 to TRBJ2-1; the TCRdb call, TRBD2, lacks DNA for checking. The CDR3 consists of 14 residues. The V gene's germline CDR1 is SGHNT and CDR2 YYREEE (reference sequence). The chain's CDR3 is CASSREREYNEQFF.

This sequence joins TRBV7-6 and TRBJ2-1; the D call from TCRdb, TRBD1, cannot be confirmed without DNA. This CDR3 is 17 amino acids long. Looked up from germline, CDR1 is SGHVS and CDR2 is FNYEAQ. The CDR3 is CASSLAPPGSYIDEQFF.

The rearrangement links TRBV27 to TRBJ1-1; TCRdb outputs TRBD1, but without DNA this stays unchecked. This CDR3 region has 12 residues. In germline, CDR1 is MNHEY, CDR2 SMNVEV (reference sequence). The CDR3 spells CARGQVNTEAFF.

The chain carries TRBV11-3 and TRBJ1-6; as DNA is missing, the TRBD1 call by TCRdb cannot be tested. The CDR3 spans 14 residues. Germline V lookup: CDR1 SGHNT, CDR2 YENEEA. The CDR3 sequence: CASSSDRNNSPLHF.

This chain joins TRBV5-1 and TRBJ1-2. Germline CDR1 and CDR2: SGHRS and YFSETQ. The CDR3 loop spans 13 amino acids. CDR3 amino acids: CASSLVENYGYTF.

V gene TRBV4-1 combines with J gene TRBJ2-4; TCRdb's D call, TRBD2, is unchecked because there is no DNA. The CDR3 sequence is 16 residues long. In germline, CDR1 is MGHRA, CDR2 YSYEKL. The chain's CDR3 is CASSQGGRGAKNIQYF.

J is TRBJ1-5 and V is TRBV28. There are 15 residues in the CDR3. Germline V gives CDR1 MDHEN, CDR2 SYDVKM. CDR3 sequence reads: CASTIGRYSNQPQHF.

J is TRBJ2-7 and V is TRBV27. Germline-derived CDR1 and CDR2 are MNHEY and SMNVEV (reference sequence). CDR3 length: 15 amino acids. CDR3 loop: CASSWLSGPTYEQYF.

CDR3: CASSLREPNQPQHF. The genes are TRBV6-1 and TRBJ1-5; TCRdb lists TRBD1, though no DNA is available to test this call. This CDR3 has 14 residues. The germline V gene encodes CDR1 MNHNS and CDR2 SASEGT.

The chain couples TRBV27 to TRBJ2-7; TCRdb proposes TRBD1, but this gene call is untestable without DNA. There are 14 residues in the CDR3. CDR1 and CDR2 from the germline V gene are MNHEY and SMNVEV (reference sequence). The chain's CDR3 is CASSFRTGAYEQYF.

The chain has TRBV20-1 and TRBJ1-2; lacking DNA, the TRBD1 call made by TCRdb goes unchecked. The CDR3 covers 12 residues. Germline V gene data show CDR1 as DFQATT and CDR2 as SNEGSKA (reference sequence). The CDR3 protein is CSFRDTARGYTF.

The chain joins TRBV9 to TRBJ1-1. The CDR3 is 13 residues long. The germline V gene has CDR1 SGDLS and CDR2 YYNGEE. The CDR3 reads CASSASVNTEAFF.

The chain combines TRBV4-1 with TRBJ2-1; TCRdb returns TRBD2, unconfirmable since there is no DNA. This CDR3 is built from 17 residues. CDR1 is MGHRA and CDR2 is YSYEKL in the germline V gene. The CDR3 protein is CASSQDHTGLAINEQFF.

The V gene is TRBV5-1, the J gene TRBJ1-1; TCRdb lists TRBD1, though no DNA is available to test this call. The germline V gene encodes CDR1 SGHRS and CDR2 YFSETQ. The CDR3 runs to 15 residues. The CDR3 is CASSVQGAGNTEAFF.

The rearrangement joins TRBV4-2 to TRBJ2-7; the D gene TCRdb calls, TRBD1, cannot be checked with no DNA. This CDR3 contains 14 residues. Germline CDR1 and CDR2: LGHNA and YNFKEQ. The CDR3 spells CASSHPTGTGEQYF.

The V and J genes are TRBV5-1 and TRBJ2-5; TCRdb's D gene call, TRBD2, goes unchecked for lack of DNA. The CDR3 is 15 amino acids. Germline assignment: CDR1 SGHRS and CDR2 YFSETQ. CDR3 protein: CASSLGASRVETQYF.

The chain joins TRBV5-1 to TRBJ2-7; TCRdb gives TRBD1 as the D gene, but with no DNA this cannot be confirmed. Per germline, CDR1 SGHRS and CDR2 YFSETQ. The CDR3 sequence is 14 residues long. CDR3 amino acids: CASSGRDSSYEQYF.